Presented here are 24 T cell receptor beta chains from one specimen sequenced in a study of human T cells and chemical hapten exposure. The time point was: pre-sensitization, week 0. Described treatment: therapeutic diphenylcyclopropenone sensitization with weekly scalp DPC. TCRdb reanalysed the RACE reads using MiXCR and keeps one entry per CDR3 protein. The table shows 85,000 to 120,000 distinct CDR3 sequences, with approximately 12% occurring only once. The sample consisted of whole blood, taken in connection with sensitization to the hapten diphenylcyclopropenone (DPC). Receptors originate from a woman in her 50s with alopecia areata. Some clones in this sample may be carry-over from other donors' samples.

The J gene is TRBJ2-7, the V gene TRBV2, with TRBD1 identical over 7 bases. The germline V gene encodes CDR1 SNHLY and CDR2 FYNNEI. The CDR3 spans 18 residues. The ends lost 7 bases at V and 0 bases at J; junction bases unmatched: 18. The CDR3 spells CASKDRTQDPGNSYEQYF. In DNA form, the CDR3 reads TGTGCCAGCAAGGACAGGACCCAGGACCCGGGCAACTCCTACGAGCAGTACTTC.

On this clonotype: A read error may account for a junction end that differs from germline. The chain is built from TRBV18 and TRBJ1-1; 7 bases fit TRBD1. CDR3 size: 15 residues. CDR1 and CDR2 from the germline V gene are KGHSH and LQKENI. CDR3 region: CTSSPPGTGDTEAFF. CDR3 coding DNA: TGTACCAGCTCACCACCGGGAACAGGGGATACTGAAGCTTTCTTT.

The chain uses TRBV7-8 and TRBJ1-1; 10 bases are a match to TRBD1. Per the germline V gene, CDR1 is SGHVS and CDR2 is FQNEAQ. The CDR3 runs to 14 residues. V gave up 2 bases and J gave up 6 bases; unmatched junction bases: 3. CDR3 protein: CASSLRQGAAEAFF. For the CDR3, the DNA is TGTGCCAGCAGCTTAAGACAGGGGGCAGCTGAAGCTTTCTTT.

This clonotype was counted a few times. The chain is built from TRBV5-6 and TRBJ2-2; 10 bases are a match to TRBD1. Trimming cost V 4 bases and J 4 bases; bases outside gene matches: 7. CDR1 and CDR2 from the germline V gene are SGHDT and YYEEEE. CDR3 size: 16 residues. CDR3 DNA sequence: TGTGCCAGCAGCCTCGACAGGGGGCCGAGCACCGGGGAGCTGTTTTTT. The encoded protein is CASSLDRGPSTGELFF.

This clonotype was recorded at least ten times. The V call is TRBV5-1, the J call TRBJ2-3, with 14 bases identical to TRBD2. Germline values: CDR1 SGHRS, CDR2 YFSETQ. Germline trimming cut 3 bases from V and 5 bases from J; bases unmatched to any gene: 8. The CDR3 extends over 17 amino acids. The DNA of the CDR3 is TGCGCCAGCAGCTCGGGACTAGCGGGAGCAGGGAGAGATACGCAGTATTTT. Its translation is CASSSGLAGAGRDTQYF.

A few counts support this clonotype. This chain uses TRBV6-5 with TRBJ1-1; no reliable D call. CDR1 MNHEY and CDR2 SVGAGI come from the germline V gene. V was clipped by 7 bases and J by 1 base, with 4 bases between them. The CDR3 spans 11 residues. The CDR3 region has the DNA TGTGCCAGCAAGGGGAACACTGAAGCTTTCTTT. The encoded protein is CASKGNTEAFF.

The rearrangement joins TRBV5-1 to TRBJ2-7; TRBD1 is a possible D gene (5 bases). The CDR3 is 13 residues long. Trimming took 4 bases from V and 4 from J, leaving 12 bases between them. CDR1 and CDR2 (germline): SGHRS, YFSETQ. The CDR3 region has the DNA TGCGCCAGCAGCATAACAGGTGCTTACGAGCAGTACTTC. Encoded protein: CASSITGAYEQYF.

The J gene is TRBJ2-1, the V gene TRBV29-1; 8 positions agree with TRBD2. The J segment lost 0 bases and the V segment lost 3 bases, leaving 16 bases of the junction unmatched. The V gene's germline CDR1 is SQVTM and CDR2 ANQGSEA. The CDR3 extends over 19 amino acids. Here the CDR3 reads CSVEVHWRGAESSYNEQFF. The CDR3 DNA is TGCAGCGTTGAGGTCCATTGGCGGGGGGCCGAAAGCTCCTACAATGAGCAGTTCTTC.

This clonotype has only a few counts. The J gene is TRBJ1-6, the V gene TRBV28, with TRBD1 identical over 7 bases. Germline loops: CDR1 MDHEN, CDR2 SYDVKM. V lost 6 bases, J lost 7 bases, and 9 bases stayed unmatched. This CDR3 has 15 residues. CDR3 region: CASSDSQGPNSPLHF. In DNA, the CDR3 is TGTGCCAGCAGCGACTCACAGGGGCCCAATTCACCCCTCCACTTT.

This chain links TRBV2 with TRBJ2-3; D gene unclear. CDR1 and CDR2 (germline): SNHLY, FYNNEI. The CDR3 loop spans 11 amino acids. Trimming pared 4 bases from V and 4 bases from J, leaving 3 bases between. In DNA, the CDR3 is TGTGCCAGCAGTGTGGCAGATACGCAGTATTTT. This gives the protein CASSVADTQYF. Looking up the rest from reference TRBV2 and TRBJ2-3 gives the full variable domain: EPEVTQTPSHQVTQMGQEVILRCVPISNHLYFYWYRQILGQKVEFLVSFYNNEISEKSEIFDDQFSVERPDGSNFTLKIRSTKLEDSAMYFCASSVADTQYFGPGTRLTVL.

This clonotype occurred a few times. The chain uses TRBV27 and TRBJ1-1, with 7 bases identical to TRBD1. The V segment lost 6 bases and the J segment 5 bases; nucleotides outside the gene matches: 9. The germline V gene has CDR1 MNHEY and CDR2 SMNVEV (reference sequence). CDR3 length: 14 amino acids. CDR3 nucleotide sequence: TGTGCCAGCAGGAGACAGGGACCAGGGACTGAAGCTTTCTTT. It is translated as CASRRQGPGTEAFF.

This clonotype was found a few times. The CDR3 spells CASSPGTLAGETQYF. CDR3 sequence (DNA): TGCGCCAGCAGTCCTGGGACCCTAGCGGGAGAGACCCAGTACTTC. This chain connects TRBV10-2 to TRBJ2-5; 8 bases align to TRBD2. Germline lookup yields CDR1 WSHSY and CDR2 SAAADI. The CDR3 has 15 residues. Trimming took 5 bases from V and 4 from J; bases not matched to a gene: 9.

V usage is TRBV18 and J usage is TRBJ2-1; 9 positions agree with TRBD2. The germline gives CDR1 KGHSH, CDR2 LQKENI. The junction had 3 bases not matched to a gene; V was cut back by 0 bases and J by 3 bases. The CDR3 covers 16 residues. The CDR3 region has the DNA TGTGCCAGCTCACCACCGGCGGGGGGGTACTACAATGAGCAGTTCTTC. This encodes CASSPPAGGYYNEQFF.

The sample holds many counts of this clonotype. V is TRBV25-1 and J is TRBJ2-5; D gene uncertain. Trimming took 5 bases from V and 5 from J, leaving 15 bases between them. Germline V lookup: CDR1 MGHDK, CDR2 SYGVNS. The CDR3 extends over 14 amino acids. The CDR3 sequence is CASSSSSERETQYF. The DNA of the CDR3 is TGTGCCAGCAGTTCCTCGTCGGAAAGGGAGACCCAGTACTTC.

This clonotype was picked up many times. This chain uses TRBV7-8 with TRBJ2-1; TRBD2 agrees at 7 bases. CDR1 and CDR2 from the germline V gene are SGHVS and FQNEAQ. This CDR3 is built from 17 residues. The V segment lost 5 bases and the J segment 0 bases; nucleotides outside the gene matches: 10. The CDR3 nucleotides read TGTGCCAGCAGCGAGAGGGAGGGAACAAGCTCCTACAATGAGCAGTTCTTC. Its protein product is CASSEREGTSSYNEQFF.

A few counts support this clonotype. This sequence joins TRBV5-1 and TRBJ1-5; TRBD1 is a possible D gene (5 bases). V dropped 0 bases and J dropped 8 bases, with 12 bases sitting between them. Germline CDR1 reads SGHRS; CDR2 reads YFSETQ. The CDR3 covers 14 residues. This CDR3 reads CASSLEGRGEPQHF. The CDR3 nucleotides are TGCGCCAGCAGCTTGGAGGGAAGGGGAGAGCCCCAGCATTTT.

This chain connects TRBV7-2 to TRBJ1-4, with D possibly being TRBD1 (6 bases). Per germline, CDR1 SGHTA and CDR2 FQGNSA. V lost 5 bases, J lost 10 bases, and 17 bases lay in between. The CDR3 has 14 residues. The CDR3 DNA reads TGTGCCAGCAGCACATTACAGGGAGTAGGAAAACTGTTTTTT. This sequence encodes CASSTLQGVGKLFF.

This clonotype was found many times. The chain has TRBV2 and TRBJ1-1; D gene unclear. This CDR3 comprises 12 residues. Trimming left V 4 bases short and J 3 bases short, with 6 bases between. Looked up from germline, CDR1 is SNHLY and CDR2 is FYNNEI. CDR3 DNA: TGTGCCAGCAGTGTACGTCACACTGAAGCTTTCTTT. Protein: CASSVRHTEAFF.

In this sample, this clonotype turned up many times. This chain uses TRBV19 with TRBJ2-1; TRBD1 aligns across 12 bases. This CDR3 region has 14 residues. The V segment lost 6 bases and the J segment 4 bases; nucleotides outside the gene matches: 1. Germline CDR1 and CDR2: LNHDA and SQIVND (reference sequence). CDR3 nucleotides: TGTGCCAGTAGGGGACAGGGGGCTTACAATGAGCAGTTCTTC. It codes for CASRGQGAYNEQFF.

This sequence joins TRBV14 and TRBJ1-1; no definite D call. This CDR3 is built from 13 residues. V shed 4 bases and J shed 7 bases, with 13 bases lying between them. CDR1 is SGHDN and CDR2 is FVKESK in the germline V gene. The CDR3 DNA reads as TGTGCCAGCAGCCCCAGACCGGGGTTTGAAGCTTTCTTT. Translated, it gives CASSPRPGFEAFF.

Ten or more counts support this clonotype. V and J are TRBV14 and TRBJ2-5, with TRBD1 matching over 7 bases. Germline CDR1 and CDR2: SGHDN and FVKESK. This CDR3 is built from 17 residues. V trimming: 6 bases; J trimming: 4 bases; junction bases outside the gene matches: 17. The CDR3: CASSHTQQGLPRETQYF. The CDR3 DNA is TGTGCCAGCAGTCACACTCAACAGGGGCTCCCTCGAGAGACCCAGTACTTC.

The CDR3 here is CASSFPAGGGLVNEQFF. CDR3 coding DNA: TGTGCCAGCAGCTTCCCCGCGGGAGGGGGCCTCGTCAATGAGCAGTTCTTC. The V call is TRBV11-2, the J call TRBJ2-1; TRBD2 aligns across 9 bases. This CDR3 is built from 17 residues. V shed 3 bases, J shed 6 bases, and the junction held 12 bases outside the gene matches. The V gene's germline CDR1 is SGHAT and CDR2 FQNNGV.

V gene TRBV29-1 combines with J gene TRBJ2-2; no reliable D call. CDR3 length: 13 residues. Looked up from germline, CDR1 is SQVTM and CDR2 is ANQGSEA. Trimming left V 3 bases short and J 8 bases short, with 13 bases between. The CDR3 sequence: CSVELLLRGELFF. As DNA, the CDR3 is TGCAGCGTTGAGCTCCTGCTTAGGGGGGAGCTGTTTTTT.

This clonotype came up many times. V usage is TRBV6-6 and J usage is TRBJ1-1; no definite D call. Deletions cut 2 bases from V and 0 bases from J, with 7 bases between. The CDR3 runs to 14 residues. Germline V CDR1 and CDR2: MNHNY, SVGAGI (reference sequence). The CDR3 DNA is TGTGCCAGCAGTTACGGGTTCATGAACACTGAAGCTTTCTTT. As protein: CASSYGFMNTEAFF.